This T cell receptor beta chain was obtained from a study of T-cell reconstitution after alpha-beta-depleted transplantation in children. Points from the study as a whole: One year post-transplant, T-cell counts and diversity were largely derived from T cells produced anew. About two months after transplant, alpha-beta T cells reportedly came from several hundred expanded graft clones. It was surviving recipient T cells and thymic progenitors that gave some patients high TCRbeta diversity at day 60.

A TCRbeta library incorporating unique molecular identifiers was prepared. TCRdb used MiXCR to reprocess the PCR reads, holding one entry per CDR3 protein. The table has about 260,000 distinct CDR3 sequences, 11% seen once. This clonotype was recorded at least ten times. The antigen is not known. With 6 bases removed from V and 8 bases from J, the gap between germline ends came to 10 bases. CDR1 is DFQATT, CDR2 SNEGSKA, per germline (reference sequence). The CDR3 length is 11 residues. The V gene is TRBV20-1, the J gene TRBJ2-2; possibly TRBD1 or TRBD2 for D (5 bases each). This material consisted of peripheral blood, taken 180 days after TCRalphabeta/CD19-depleted stem cell transplant. This TCR was sampled from a male patient between 2 and 9 years old who had a stem cell transplant for chronic granulomatous disease, so the T cells may come from the graft donor. CDR3 nucleotide sequence: TGCAGTGCAAGGGACGAAGGGGAGCTGTTTTTT. As protein: CSARDEGELFF.